A single sample is the source of the 14 T cell receptor beta chains below, sequenced in a study of blood T cell repertoires in COVID-19 (dated by TCRdb to 2018 to 2020). Library preparation used the immunoSEQ multiplex PCR assay. TCRdb holds this immuneACCESS table with in-frame rearrangements only. Some clones are missing; in checked studies, unresolved V genes explain under half, and the rest has no known cause. In all, the sample holds about 270,000 clones, and approximately 81% of those were seen once. Roughly 3.1% of the sample goes to the ten largest clones. Sequencing used peripheral blood. Every receptor here comes from a woman between 18 and 29 years old with acute or convalescent COVID-19.

The CDR3 region is CAISEPQEGETQYF. CDR3 DNA sequence: TGTGCCATCAGTGAGCCTCAGGAAGGAGAGACCCAGTACTTC. V usage is TRBV10-3 and J usage is TRBJ2-5; D is ambiguous. This CDR3 has 14 amino acids. V gave up 2 bases and J gave up 4 bases, with 11 bases separating them. CDR1 is ENHRY and CDR2 is SYGVKD in the germline V gene.

There are many counts of this clone. This chain uses TRBV3-1 (or the pseudogene TRBV3-2) with TRBJ2-5, with 12 bases lining up with TRBD2. This CDR3 spans 17 amino acids. Germline V gene lookup returns CDR1 LGHDT and CDR2 YNNKEL (reference sequence). The V segment lost 6 bases and the J segment 1 base; nucleotides outside the gene matches: 9. The CDR3 DNA is TGTGCCAGCAGTACCGGGACTAGCGGGTTCGCCCAAGAGACCCAGTACTTC. It specifies CASSTGTSGFAQETQYF.

V usage is TRBV6-5 and J usage is TRBJ1-3; TRBD1 might be the D (5 bases). Germline V gene sequence: CDR1 MNHEY, CDR2 SVGAGI. V lost 0 bases and J lost 5, with 11 bases in between. The CDR3 has 15 amino acids. The CDR3 loop is CASSYSPGGRNTIYF. The CDR3 coding sequence is TGTGCCAGCAGTTACTCTCCGGGGGGAAGAAACACCATATATTTT.

The V call is TRBV19, the J call TRBJ1-4; maybe TRBD1 (5 bases). The CDR3 loop spans 17 amino acids. Trimming cost V 5 bases and J 8 bases, with 24 bases left between them. CDR1 is LNHDA and CDR2 is SQIVND in the germline V gene (reference sequence). In nucleotides, the CDR3 is TGTGCCAGTAGTTCAATCCTACCAGGGCCGGAGCGAGAAAAACTGTTTTTT. It specifies CASSSILPGPEREKLFF.

This clone showed up just a few times. This chain uses TRBV19 with TRBJ2-7; a weak D match, TRBD2 (5 bases). The CDR3 spans 13 residues. Germline V gives CDR1 LNHDA, CDR2 SQIVND (reference sequence). Trimming removed 3 bases from V and 6 bases from J, with 12 bases in between. DNA of the CDR3: TGTGCCAGTAGTATCTCGGGGATTGGCGAGCAGTACTTC. Protein: CASSISGIGEQYF.

The chain couples TRBV18 to TRBJ2-5; TRBD2 agrees at 8 bases. CDR1 is KGHSH and CDR2 is LQKENI in the germline V gene. This CDR3 spans 13 amino acids. V trimming: 3 bases; J trimming: 4 bases; junction bases outside the gene matches: 1. CDR3 sequence reads: CASSPSGGETQYF. The CDR3 coding sequence is TGTGCCAGCTCACCCAGCGGGGGAGAGACCCAGTACTTC. Based on the CDR3 plus reference TRBV18 and TRBJ2-5, the full variable domain is NAGVMQNPRHLVRRRGQEARLRCSPMKGHSHVYWYRQLPEEGLKFMVYLQKENIIDESGMPKERFSAEFPKEGPSILRIQQVVRGDSAAYFCASSPSGGETQYFGPGTRLLVL.

The chain joins TRBV18 to TRBJ1-3; a possible D gene is TRBD1 (6 bases). V was trimmed by 3 bases and J by 0 bases, leaving 15 bases between them. This CDR3 is 17 amino acids long. The germline V gene has CDR1 KGHSH and CDR2 LQKENI. Here the CDR3 DNA reads TGTGCCAGCTCACCTTCACAGGGCAGCCTCTCTGGAAACACCATATATTTT. Amino acids: CASSPSQGSLSGNTIYF.

The chain is built from TRBV30 and TRBJ1-2; the D is unclear. This CDR3 has 15 amino acids. Trimming took 5 bases from V and 2 from J, leaving 18 bases between them. The germline V gene has CDR1 GTSNPN and CDR2 SVGIG (reference sequence). The CDR3 sequence: CAWESGGQLNYGYTF. The CDR3 nucleotides read TGTGCCTGGGAATCCGGAGGGCAGTTAAACTATGGCTACACCTTC.

CDR3 DNA sequence: TGCGCCAGCAGCCAAGGGACAGGGAACCAAGAGACCCAGTACTTC. Amino acids: CASSQGTGNQETQYF. This chain connects TRBV4-1 to TRBJ2-5; TRBD1 matches at 8 bases. The CDR3 covers 15 residues. CDR1 is MGHRA and CDR2 is YSYEKL in the germline V gene. The J segment lost 0 bases and the V segment lost 1 base, leaving 1 base of the junction unmatched.

In its sample, this clone was seen once. V usage is TRBV29-1 and J usage is TRBJ2-3, with D possibly being TRBD1 or TRBD2 (5 bases each). The CDR3 contains 11 residues. Germline CDR1 and CDR2: SQVTM and ANQGSEA. Trimming stripped 7 bases from V and 3 bases from J, with 8 bases between. The CDR3 DNA reads TGCAGCGGGGGGAGAACAGATACGCAGTATTTT. Translated: CSGGRTDTQYF.

This clone was seen just once. The chain joins TRBV15 to TRBJ1-4; a possible D gene is TRBD1 (5 bases). V dropped 3 bases and J dropped 5 bases, with 10 bases sitting between them. CDR3 length: 14 amino acids. Germline CDR1 LNHNV, CDR2 YYDKDF (reference sequence). In DNA form, the CDR3 reads TGTGCCACCAGCAGTAGACAGACAAATGAAAAACTGTTTTTT. Its protein product is CATSSRQTNEKLFF.

This clone was recorded once. This chain uses TRBV5-8 with TRBJ1-5, with a possible D match to TRBD1 (5 bases). CDR3 size: 14 residues. Germline V gene lookup returns CDR1 SGHTS and CDR2 YDEGEE. V gave up 0 bases and J gave up 7 bases, with 11 bases separating them. This chain's CDR3 is CASSLGGTAQPQHF. For the CDR3, the DNA is TGTGCCAGCAGCTTGGGGGGCACGGCCCAGCCCCAGCATTTT.

This chain joins TRBV5-1 and TRBJ2-1; 10 positions match TRBD2. V trimming: 4 bases; J trimming: 3 bases; junction bases outside the gene matches: 19. CDR3 length: 20 residues. In germline, CDR1 is SGHRS, CDR2 YFSETQ. CDR3 nucleotide sequence: TGCGCCAGCAGCCGTAAGCGGGAGGGCCAACCTTCGTCCTACTACAATGAGCAGTTCTTC. Translated: CASSRKREGQPSSYYNEQFF.

The V and J genes are TRBV10-1 and TRBJ1-1; tentative D call: TRBD1 (6 bases). This CDR3 has 14 residues. Trimming cost V 4 bases and J 0 bases, with 9 bases left between them. Germline lookup yields CDR1 WNHNN and CDR2 SYGVQD (reference sequence). The DNA for the CDR3 is TGCGCCAGCAGTGCGGGACACATGAACACTGAAGCTTTCTTT. This sequence encodes CASSAGHMNTEAFF.